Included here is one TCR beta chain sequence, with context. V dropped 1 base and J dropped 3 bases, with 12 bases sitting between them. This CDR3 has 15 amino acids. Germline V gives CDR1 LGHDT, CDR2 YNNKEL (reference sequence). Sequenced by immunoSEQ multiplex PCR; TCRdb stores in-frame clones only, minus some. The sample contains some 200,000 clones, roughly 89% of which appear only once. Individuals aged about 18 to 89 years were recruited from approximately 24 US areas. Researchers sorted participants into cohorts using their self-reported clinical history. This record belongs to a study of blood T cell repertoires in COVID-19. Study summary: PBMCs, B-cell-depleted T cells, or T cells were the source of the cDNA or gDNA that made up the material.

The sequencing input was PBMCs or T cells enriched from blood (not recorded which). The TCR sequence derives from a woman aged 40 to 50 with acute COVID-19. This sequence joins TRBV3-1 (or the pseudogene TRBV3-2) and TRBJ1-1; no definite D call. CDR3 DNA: TGTGCCAGCAGCCAAGGTCCGGGTCGGCACACTGAAGCTTTCTTT. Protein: CASSQGPGRHTEAFF.